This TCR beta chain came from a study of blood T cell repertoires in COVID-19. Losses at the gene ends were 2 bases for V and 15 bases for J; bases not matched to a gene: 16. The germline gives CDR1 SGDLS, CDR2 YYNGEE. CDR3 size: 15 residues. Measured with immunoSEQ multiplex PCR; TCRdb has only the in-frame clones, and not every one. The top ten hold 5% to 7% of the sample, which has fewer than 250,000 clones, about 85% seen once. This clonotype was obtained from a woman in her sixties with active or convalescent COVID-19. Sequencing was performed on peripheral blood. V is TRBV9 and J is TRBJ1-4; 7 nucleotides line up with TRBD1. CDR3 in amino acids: CASSVSDRSHSEVFF. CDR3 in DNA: TGTGCCAGCAGCGTTTCGGACAGGTCGCATAGCGAGGTGTTTTTT.